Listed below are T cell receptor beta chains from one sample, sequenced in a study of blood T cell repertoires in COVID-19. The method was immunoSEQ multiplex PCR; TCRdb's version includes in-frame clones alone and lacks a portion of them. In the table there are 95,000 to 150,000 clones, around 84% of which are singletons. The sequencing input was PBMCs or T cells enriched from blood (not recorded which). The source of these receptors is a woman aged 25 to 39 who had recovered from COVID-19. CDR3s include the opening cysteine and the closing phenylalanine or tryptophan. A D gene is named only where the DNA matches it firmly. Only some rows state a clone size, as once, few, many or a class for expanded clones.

CDR3nt: TGTGCCAGCGGGCAGGGCAACACTGAAGCTTTCTTT
CDR3aa: CASGQGNTEAFF
abundance: -
j_gene: TRBJ1-1
v_gene: TRBV7-8
len: 12
d_gene: -

CDR3nt: TGTGCCAGCAGGGGAACAGGGATAGGAGCTGGCTACACCTTC
CDR3aa: CASRGTGIGAGYTF
abundance: -
j_gene: TRBJ1-2
v_gene: TRBV2
len: 14
d_gene: -

CDR3nt: TGTGCCAGCAGCCAAAGCAGGGCTGGTTCACCCCTCCACTTT
CDR3aa: CASSQSRAGSPLHF
abundance: -
j_gene: TRBJ1-6
v_gene: TRBV4-2
len: 14
d_gene: -

CDR3nt: TGTGCCAGCAGTTACTCGGGGGGACGAGCTTTCTTT
CDR3aa: CASSYSGGRAFF
abundance: -
j_gene: TRBJ1-1
v_gene: TRBV6-5
len: 12
d_gene: -

CDR3nt: TGTGCCAGCAGTTTGGGAACAGGGGGGACGGTTACTGAAGCTTTCTTT
CDR3aa: CASSLGTGGTVTEAFF
abundance: -
j_gene: TRBJ1-1
v_gene: TRBV28
len: 16
d_gene: TRBD1

CDR3nt: TGTGCCAGCAGCCGAGGCCTGTACAATGAGCAGTTCTTC
CDR3aa: CASSRGLYNEQFF
abundance: -
j_gene: TRBJ2-1
v_gene: TRBV3-1/TRBV3-2
len: 13
d_gene: -

CDR3nt: TGCAGCGAAACGACAGGGTTTGGCTACACCTTC
CDR3aa: CSETTGFGYTF
abundance: many
j_gene: TRBJ1-2
v_gene: TRBV29-1
len: 11
d_gene: TRBD1

CDR3nt: TGTGCCAGCAGTCGGACTAGCGGACGCACAGATACGCAGTATTTT
CDR3aa: CASSRTSGRTDTQYF
abundance: -
j_gene: TRBJ2-3
v_gene: TRBV27
len: 15
d_gene: TRBD2

CDR3nt: TGTGCCAGCAGCCAAAGACAGGGGATTGAAGCTTTCTTT
CDR3aa: CASSQRQGIEAFF
abundance: -
j_gene: TRBJ1-1
v_gene: TRBV4-2
len: 13
d_gene: TRBD1

CDR3nt: TGCGCCAGCAGCGGGGGGGGCTCGCCAGATACGCAGTATTTT
CDR3aa: CASSGGGSPDTQYF
abundance: -
j_gene: TRBJ2-3
v_gene: TRBV5-1
len: 14
d_gene: -

CDR3nt: TGTGCCTGGAGTGTACAACAGGGTGAAAAACTGTTTTTT
CDR3aa: CAWSVQQGEKLFF
abundance: -
j_gene: TRBJ1-4
v_gene: TRBV30
len: 13
d_gene: -

CDR3nt: TGTGCCAGCAGCTCGGACACTAACACCGGGGAGCTGTTTTTT
CDR3aa: CASSSDTNTGELFF
abundance: -
j_gene: TRBJ2-2
v_gene: TRBV7-9
len: 14
d_gene: -

CDR3nt: TGCGCCAGCAGCCAAGACCAGCGCGGGGTGGGCACAGATACGCAGTATTTT
CDR3aa: CASSQDQRGVGTDTQYF
abundance: -
j_gene: TRBJ2-3
v_gene: TRBV4-3
len: 17
d_gene: -

CDR3nt: TGTGCCAGCTCACCACGGGTGGAGAGAACTGAAGCTTTCTTT
CDR3aa: CASSPRVERTEAFF
abundance: -
j_gene: TRBJ1-1
v_gene: TRBV18
len: 14
d_gene: -

CDR3nt: TGCGCCAGCAGCTTGATTCGGGGGAATTCACCCCTCCACTTT
CDR3aa: CASSLIRGNSPLHF
abundance: -
j_gene: TRBJ1-6
v_gene: TRBV5-1
len: 14
d_gene: -

CDR3nt: TGTGCCAGTAGTCCCCTGGGAAGGGGCGACAATCAGCCCCAGCATTTT
CDR3aa: CASSPLGRGDNQPQHF
abundance: -
j_gene: TRBJ1-5
v_gene: TRBV19
len: 16
d_gene: -

CDR3nt: TGTGCCATCAGCCAGTTTGGGTATGAGGGCTCTGGAGAGCAGTACTTC
CDR3aa: CAISQFGYEGSGEQYF
abundance: -
j_gene: TRBJ2-7
v_gene: TRBV10-3
len: 16
d_gene: -

CDR3nt: TGTGCCAGTAGTATTACCCCAGCAGGATACACAGATACGCAGTATTTT
CDR3aa: CASSITPAGYTDTQYF
abundance: -
j_gene: TRBJ2-3
v_gene: TRBV19
len: 16
d_gene: -

CDR3nt: TGTGCCAGCAGCTTATCCTCTCAAGAGACCCAGTACTTC
CDR3aa: CASSLSSQETQYF
abundance: once
j_gene: TRBJ2-5
v_gene: TRBV7-3
len: 13
d_gene: -

CDR3nt: TGTGCCTGGACCTCCTCCCATGAGCAGTTCTTC
CDR3aa: CAWTSSHEQFF
abundance: -
j_gene: TRBJ2-1
v_gene: TRBV30
len: 11
d_gene: -

CDR3nt: TGTGCCAGCAGCCCTACAGGGTATCGGGACACCGGGGAGCTGTTTTTT
CDR3aa: CASSPTGYRDTGELFF
abundance: -
j_gene: TRBJ2-2
v_gene: TRBV7-3
len: 16
d_gene: -

CDR3nt: TGTGCCAGCAGTTCCCAGACAGGGGGCTACGAGCAGTACTTC
CDR3aa: CASSSQTGGYEQYF
abundance: -
j_gene: TRBJ2-7
v_gene: TRBV6-5
len: 14
d_gene: TRBD1

CDR3nt: TGCAGCGTTGAAGATCCCGGGACAGGGGCATCTAACTATGGCTACACCTTC
CDR3aa: CSVEDPGTGASNYGYTF
abundance: -
j_gene: TRBJ1-2
v_gene: TRBV29-1
len: 17
d_gene: TRBD1

CDR3nt: TGTGCCAGCAGTTTATCCGGCAGGGGGCGCCGTGGGACTGAAGCTTTCTTT
CDR3aa: CASSLSGRGRRGTEAFF
abundance: -
j_gene: TRBJ1-1
v_gene: TRBV28
len: 17
d_gene: TRBD1

CDR3nt: TGTGCCAGCAGCTCCCCTCGCGGGAGGGCCTTAGCCTACGAGCAGTACTTC
CDR3aa: CASSSPRGRALAYEQYF
abundance: -
j_gene: TRBJ2-7
v_gene: TRBV7-9
len: 17
d_gene: TRBD2

CDR3nt: TGTGCCAGTTTACGTGGGGGGCTAGCGGGAGTGGAGACCCAGTACTTC
CDR3aa: CASLRGGLAGVETQYF
abundance: -
j_gene: TRBJ2-5
v_gene: TRBV28
len: 16
d_gene: TRBD2

CDR3nt: TGTGCCAGCAGAACCGGGACAGGGGGGCTAGAGACCCAGTACTTC
CDR3aa: CASRTGTGGLETQYF
abundance: -
j_gene: TRBJ2-5
v_gene: TRBV5-4
len: 15
d_gene: TRBD1